This is a list of T cell receptor beta chains from one sample in a study of OX40 agonist ivuxolimab in advanced cancers. The table came from immunoSEQ multiplex PCR; TCRdb's copy has only in-frame clones and leaves some out. The top ten hold roughly 4.4% of the sample, which has tens of thousands of clones, 91% seen once. The sample was CD4+ or CD8+ T cells sorted from blood, taken in a trial of the OX40 agonist ivuxolimab. The origin of the receptors is an adult with an advanced solid tumor such as melanoma, head and neck, liver or kidney cancer. Both conserved end residues are part of each CDR3. A D gene is named only where the DNA matches it firmly. Expanded clones get a size class; other rows say once, few or many, or leave the size out.

once	TRBV28	.	TRBJ2-2	TGTGCCAGCAGTTTGCAGCAGGGGAACACCGGGGAGCTGTTTTTT	CASSLQQGNTGELFF
.	TRBV19	.	TRBJ2-2	TGTGCCAGTAGTATTCTTCAGGCCGGTTGGGCCGGGGAGCTGTTTTTT	CASSILQAGWAGELFF
once	TRBV28	TRBD2	TRBJ2-2	TGTGCCAGCAGGGGACTAGCGGGGATGAAGCCCGGGGAGCTGTTTTTT	CASRGLAGMKPGELFF
.	TRBV7-9	TRBD2	TRBJ2-1	TGTGCCAGCAGCTTAGAAGCGGGGGGAATAAACAATGAGCAGTTCTTC	CASSLEAGGINNEQFF
.	TRBV27	.	TRBJ1-1	TGTGCCAGCAGTTTTGGCGGGGAGAACACTGAAGCTTTCTTT	CASSFGGENTEAFF
.	TRBV6-1	TRBD1	TRBJ2-5	TGTGCCAGCTGGGGGACAGGGCCGTACTTC	CASWGTGPYF
.	TRBV9	.	TRBJ2-3	TGTGCCAGCAGCGTATCGGGCAGGGTCCTAGATACGCAGTATTTT	CASSVSGRVLDTQYF
.	TRBV7-2	.	TRBJ2-7	TGTGCCAGCAGCCCTCGACTAGTCTACGAGCAGTACTTC	CASSPRLVYEQYF
.	TRBV7-7	.	TRBJ1-1	TGTGCTAGCAGCTTGGACGGATACACTGAAGCTTTCTTT	CASSLDGYTEAFF
.	TRBV18	.	TRBJ2-5	TGTGCCAGCTCACCTGGCTGGGGCCGACAAGAGACCCAGTACTTC	CASSPGWGRQETQYF
.	TRBV9	.	TRBJ1-2	TGTGCCAGCAGCGTAGGCGGGGGGAGCGGTCTATATGGCTACACCTTC	CASSVGGGSGLYGYTF
.	TRBV6-5	.	TRBJ2-2	TGTGCCAGCAGTTACTCGGCAGACACCGGGGAGCTGTTTTTT	CASSYSADTGELFF
.	TRBV25-1	.	TRBJ1-1	TGTGCCAGCAGTGCCCAGCTGAACACTGAAGCTTTCTTT	CASSAQLNTEAFF
.	TRBV7-6	.	TRBJ1-5	TGTGCCAGCAGCTTAGTAGGGTCAGAACAGCCCCAGCATTTT	CASSLVGSEQPQHF
.	TRBV14	.	TRBJ2-3	TGTGCCAGCAGCCAACTGGGCTTGGTTGGCACAGATACGCAGTATTTT	CASSQLGLVGTDTQYF
.	TRBV19	.	TRBJ2-1	TGTGCCAGTAGTATTTTCTTCGCCAGGGAAAATGAGCAGTTCTTC	CASSIFFARENEQFF
.	TRBV10-3	TRBD1	TRBJ2-7	TGTGCCATCAGTGAGATTGGGACAGGAGTTTACTACGAGCAGTACTTC	CAISEIGTGVYYEQYF
.	TRBV9	.	TRBJ2-7	TGTGCCAGCAGCGTAGGTGCCTCCTACGAGCAGTACTTC	CASSVGASYEQYF
.	TRBV4-1	.	TRBJ2-6	TGCGCCAGCAGCCAAGTCTCTGGGGCCAACGTCCTGACTTTC	CASSQVSGANVLTF
.	TRBV28	.	TRBJ2-7	TGTGCCAGCAGTTTCGGCGAGCAGTACTTC	CASSFGEQYF
.	TRBV11-2	.	TRBJ2-5	TGTGCCAGCAGCTTAGTGTTCGAGACCCAGTACTTC	CASSLVFETQYF
.	TRBV7-3	TRBD1	TRBJ2-2	TGTGCCAGCAGCTTAACGTCTTACAGGGGTGCCGGGGAGCTGTTTTTT	CASSLTSYRGAGELFF
medium-sized	TRBV5-6	TRBD2	TRBJ2-7	TGTGCCAGCAGCTTGGAAGGTAGCGGGCACGAGCAGTACTTC	CASSLEGSGHEQYF
.	TRBV4-1	.	TRBJ1-2	TGCGCCAGCAGCCCCGTGGGGGAGAACTATGGCTACACCTTC	CASSPVGENYGYTF
.	TRBV7-8	.	TRBJ2-2	TGTGCCAGCAGCGCCGAAAACACCGGGGAGCTGTTTTTT	CASSAENTGELFF
once	TRBV4-1	TRBD1	TRBJ1-1	TGCGCCAGCAGCCAAGGACAGGGTAGCGCTGAAGCTTTCTTT	CASSQGQGSAEAFF
.	TRBV19	.	TRBJ2-1	TGTGCCAGTAGCCAACTTACAATGGGCAATGAGCAGTTCTTC	CASSQLTMGNEQFF
.	TRBV4-1	TRBD2	TRBJ2-3	TGCGCCAGCAGCCAAGTCGGCGGGGGTAGGACAGATACGCAGTATTTT	CASSQVGGGRTDTQYF
.	TRBV27	.	TRBJ2-1	TGTGCCAGCAGTCCGGGGACAACTTACAATGAGCAGTTCTTC	CASSPGTTYNEQFF
once	TRBV6-5	.	TRBJ2-7	TGTGCCAGCAGTTACGGGGACGGGAGCTCCTACGAGCAGTACTTC	CASSYGDGSSYEQYF
few	TRBV7-3	.	TRBJ2-1	TGTGCCAGCAGCACACACCGCAGTGGGAGCTCCTACAATGAGCAGTTCTTC	CASSTHRSGSSYNEQFF
.	TRBV7-6	TRBD2	TRBJ2-7	TGTGCCAGCAGCCTAGCGGGAGGGCCCGACGAGCAGTACTTC	CASSLAGGPDEQYF